This T cell receptor (beta chain) was identified in a study of T cells after yellow fever vaccination. Looking at the study overall: Where fractions had low cell numbers, libraries were prepared from them with the SMART-Seq v4 Ultra Low Input RNA kit.

The CDR3 loop spans 13 amino acids. Germline V CDR1 and CDR2: DFQATT, SNEGSKA (reference sequence). Deletions cut 3 bases from V and 4 bases from J, with 9 bases between. A single record per CDR3 protein comes from TCRdb applying MiXCR to the 5' RACE reads. The sample has approximately 300,000 distinct CDR3 sequences; roughly 10% are singletons. This clonotype was observed a handful of times. Its specificity is not known. Findings and limits, study-wide: Peaking faster, on day 5 versus 15, the secondary response was nonetheless weaker.

The rearrangement joins TRBV20-1 to TRBJ2-2, with unresolved D. The receptor comes from a young man who received the YFV17D yellow fever vaccine. The source material was CD4+ T cells sorted from PBMCs, sampled 45 days after the yellow fever booster vaccination. The CDR3 loop reads CSASWVGTGELFF. CDR3 nucleotides: TGCAGTGCTAGTTGGGTGGGCACCGGGGAGCTGTTTTTT.